This TCR beta chain appears in the sequencing data of a study of blood T cell repertoires in COVID-19. Overall study: The origin of the acute and convalescent COVID-19 samples was the United States, Italy and Spain. Nucleic acid was either cDNA or gDNA, and it came from T cells, B-cell-depleted T cells, or PBMCs.

Per the study methods: Cell counts per sample came from amplifying reference gene primers. Libraries were prepared by immunoSEQ multiplex PCR; TCRdb keeps only in-frame clonotypes and omits some of them. That table gives V, J and clone size, and the DNA gave D and trimming. The top ten clones hold roughly 21% of a sample with some 64,000 clones, 60% to 80% of them seen once. J was trimmed by 3 bases and V by 9 bases; bases with no gene match: 12. The CDR3 sequence is 16 residues long. From germline, CDR1 is LNHDA and CDR2 SQIVND (reference sequence). Sequencing used peripheral blood. The TCR was taken from a man older than 75 with active or convalescent COVID-19. This chain uses TRBV19 with TRBJ2-2; 8 positions match TRBD2. The chain's CDR3 is CASTRRGGRDTGELFF. CDR3 DNA sequence: TGTGCCAGCACTCGCCGGGGGGGAAGGGACACCGGGGAGCTGTTTTTT.